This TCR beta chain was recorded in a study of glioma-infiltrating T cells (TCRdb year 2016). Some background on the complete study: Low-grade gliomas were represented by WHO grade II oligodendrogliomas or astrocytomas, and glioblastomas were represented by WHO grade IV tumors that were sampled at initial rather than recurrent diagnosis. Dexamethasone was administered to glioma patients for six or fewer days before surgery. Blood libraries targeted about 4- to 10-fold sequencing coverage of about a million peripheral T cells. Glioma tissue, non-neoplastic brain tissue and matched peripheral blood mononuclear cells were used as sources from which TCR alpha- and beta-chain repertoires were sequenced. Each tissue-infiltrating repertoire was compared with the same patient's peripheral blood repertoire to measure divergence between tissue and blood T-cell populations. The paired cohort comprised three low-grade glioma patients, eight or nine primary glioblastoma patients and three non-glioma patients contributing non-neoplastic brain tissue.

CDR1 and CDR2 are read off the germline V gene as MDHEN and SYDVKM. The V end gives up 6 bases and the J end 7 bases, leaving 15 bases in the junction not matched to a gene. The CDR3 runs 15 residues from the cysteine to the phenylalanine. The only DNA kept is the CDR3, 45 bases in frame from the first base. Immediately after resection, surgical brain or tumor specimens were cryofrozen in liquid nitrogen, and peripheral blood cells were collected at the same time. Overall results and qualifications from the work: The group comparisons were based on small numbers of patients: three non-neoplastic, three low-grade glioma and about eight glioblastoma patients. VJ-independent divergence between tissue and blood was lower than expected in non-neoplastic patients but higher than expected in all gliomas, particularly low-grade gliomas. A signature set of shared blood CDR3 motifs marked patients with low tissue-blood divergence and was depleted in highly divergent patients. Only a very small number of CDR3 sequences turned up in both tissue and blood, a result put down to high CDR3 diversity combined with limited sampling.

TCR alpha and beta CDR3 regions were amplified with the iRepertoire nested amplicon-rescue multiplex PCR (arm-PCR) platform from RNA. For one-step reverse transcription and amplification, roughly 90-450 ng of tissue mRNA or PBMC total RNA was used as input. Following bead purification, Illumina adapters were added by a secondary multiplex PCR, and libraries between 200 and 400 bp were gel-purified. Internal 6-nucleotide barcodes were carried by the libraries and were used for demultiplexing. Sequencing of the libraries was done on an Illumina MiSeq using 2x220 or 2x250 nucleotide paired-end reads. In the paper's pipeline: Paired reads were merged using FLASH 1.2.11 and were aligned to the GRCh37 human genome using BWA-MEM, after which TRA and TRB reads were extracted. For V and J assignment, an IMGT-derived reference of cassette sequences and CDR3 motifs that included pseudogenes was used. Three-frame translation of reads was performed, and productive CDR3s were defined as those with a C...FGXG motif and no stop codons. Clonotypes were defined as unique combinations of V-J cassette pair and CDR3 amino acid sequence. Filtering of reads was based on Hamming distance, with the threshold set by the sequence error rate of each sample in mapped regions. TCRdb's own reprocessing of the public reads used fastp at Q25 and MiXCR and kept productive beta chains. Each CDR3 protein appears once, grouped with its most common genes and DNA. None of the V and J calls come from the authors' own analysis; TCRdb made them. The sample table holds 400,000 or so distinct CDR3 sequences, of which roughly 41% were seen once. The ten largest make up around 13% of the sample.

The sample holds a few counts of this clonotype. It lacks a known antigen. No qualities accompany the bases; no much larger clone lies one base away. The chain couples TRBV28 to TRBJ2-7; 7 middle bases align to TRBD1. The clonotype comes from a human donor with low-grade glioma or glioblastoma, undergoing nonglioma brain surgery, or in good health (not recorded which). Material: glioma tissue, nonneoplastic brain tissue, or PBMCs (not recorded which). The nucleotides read TGTGCCAGCAGCCCTCCCGGGACAGCCCTTTATGAGCAGTACTTC. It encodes CASSPPGTALYEQYF.